These T cell receptor beta chains were read from a single sample in a study of blood T cell repertoires in COVID-19. The assay was immunoSEQ multiplex PCR, and TCRdb's table has in-frame clones only and misses some. The data show approximately 150,000 clones, more than 80% seen once. Sequenced: peripheral blood. Receptors originate from a woman aged 60-70 years with COVID-19, enrolled during active disease. CDR3s include the opening cysteine and the closing phenylalanine or tryptophan. Each record gives: J gene, V gene, clone size, CDR3 length, D gene, CDR3 protein, CDR3 DNA. A D gene is named only where the DNA matches it firmly. Part of the rows lack a size; the others show once, few, many or a class for expanded clones.

TRBJ1-1 | TRBV3-1/TRBV3-2 | - | 14 | TRBD1 | CASSRPGQGSEAFF | TGTGCCAGCAGCCGCCCGGGACAGGGATCTGAAGCTTTCTTT
TRBJ2-1 | TRBV27 | - | 19 | TRBD2 | CASSPRGLAGGRSYNEQFF | TGTGCCAGCAGTCCCCGGGGACTAGCGGGGGGCCGCTCCTACAATGAGCAGTTCTTC
TRBJ2-1 | TRBV9 | once | 12 | - | CASSVVGGEQFF | TGTGCCAGCAGCGTAGTTGGAGGTGAGCAGTTCTTC
TRBJ1-1 | TRBV7-9 | - | 14 | TRBD1 | CASSWTGVGTEAFF | TGTGCCAGCAGCTGGACAGGGGTGGGCACTGAAGCTTTCTTT
TRBJ1-2 | TRBV27 | - | 17 | TRBD1 | CASSLSGWTGVSYGYTF | TGTGCCAGCAGTTTAAGTGGATGGACAGGGGTTAGTTATGGCTACACCTTC
TRBJ1-1 | TRBV7-9 | - | 11 | - | CASSAGTEAFF | TGTGCCAGCAGCGCAGGGACTGAAGCTTTCTTT
TRBJ2-3 | TRBV7-2 | - | 14 | - | CASSSINLGNTQYF | TGTGCCAGCAGTTCCATCAACCTCGGGAATACGCAGTATTTT
TRBJ1-2 | TRBV5-1 | - | 14 | - | CASSPRAVGYGYTF | TGCGCCAGCAGTCCGCGGGCAGTGGGTTATGGCTACACCTTC
TRBJ1-5 | TRBV9 | - | 13 | - | CASSVGTNQPQHF | TGTGCCAGCAGCGTAGGAACAAATCAGCCCCAGCATTTT
TRBJ1-1 | TRBV18 | - | 13 | - | CASSPTGNTEAFF | TGTGCCAGCTCACCGACAGGGAACACTGAAGCTTTCTTT
TRBJ1-5 | TRBV29-1 | - | 14 | TRBD1 | CSVAGQAGIQPQHF | TGCAGCGTTGCCGGACAGGCCGGAATCCAGCCCCAGCATTTT
TRBJ1-1 | TRBV7-9 | - | 15 | - | CASSSAQHQNTEAFF | TGTGCCAGCAGCTCCGCACAGCACCAGAACACTGAAGCTTTCTTT
TRBJ1-5 | TRBV2 | - | 15 | TRBD1 | CASSEDRQGYQPQHF | TGTGCCAGCAGTGAAGATAGACAGGGGTATCAGCCCCAGCATTTT
TRBJ2-1 | TRBV5-1 | - | 15 | TRBD2 | CASSLGTSGENEQFF | TGCGCCAGCAGCTTGGGGACTAGCGGGGAAAATGAGCAGTTCTTC
TRBJ1-1 | TRBV5-5 | - | 15 | - | CASSPWAGASTEAFF | TGTGCCAGCAGCCCATGGGCTGGGGCTAGCACTGAAGCTTTCTTT
TRBJ2-3 | TRBV9 | once | 18 | TRBD2 | CASSVEPSGGAVSDTQYF | TGTGCCAGCAGCGTAGAGCCTAGCGGGGGGGCAGTTTCAGATACGCAGTATTTT
TRBJ2-1 | TRBV7-9 | - | 14 | TRBD1 | CASSLRQGYNEQFF | TGTGCCAGCAGCTTACGACAGGGCTACAATGAGCAGTTCTTC
TRBJ1-1 | TRBV5-1 | - | 13 | - | CASTQTPVTEAFF | TGCGCCAGCACGCAGACTCCGGTCACTGAAGCTTTCTTT
TRBJ1-6 | TRBV2 | few | 16 | TRBD1 | CASSGQGATYNSPLHF | TGTGCCAGCAGCGGACAGGGGGCGACCTATAATTCACCCCTCCACTTT
TRBJ1-2 | TRBV18 | - | 14 | - | CASLQGGSNYGYTF | TGTGCCAGCTTACAAGGAGGATCTAACTATGGCTACACCTTC
TRBJ1-6 | TRBV2 | once | 13 | TRBD1 | CASSGDRSSPLHF | TGTGCCAGCAGTGGGGACAGATCTTCACCCCTCCACTTT
TRBJ1-2 | TRBV28 | - | 12 | - | CATNPQGQGYTF | TGTGCCACCAATCCTCAGGGGCAAGGCTACACCTTC
TRBJ1-4 | TRBV6-5 | - | 15 | - | CASSYSGREGEKLFF | TGTGCCAGCAGTTACTCGGGGAGGGAGGGGGAAAAACTGTTTTTT
TRBJ1-1 | TRBV7-9 | - | 14 | - | CASSLEQGNTEAFF | TGTGCCAGCAGCTTAGAGCAGGGGAACACTGAAGCTTTCTTT
TRBJ1-1 | TRBV11-3 | - | 11 | - | CASSSGGDAFF | TGTGCCAGCAGCTCGGGGGGGGACGCTTTCTTT
TRBJ1-2 | TRBV3-1/TRBV3-2 | few | 15 | TRBD1 | CASSRTGTGNYGYTF | TGTGCCAGCAGCCGTACCGGGACAGGGAACTATGGCTACACCTTC
TRBJ1-2 | TRBV6-1 | - | 14 | - | CASSEGGQGIGYTF | TGTGCCAGCAGTGAAGGGGGGCAGGGTATTGGCTACACCTTC
TRBJ1-2 | TRBV28 | once | 14 | - | CASTAGGRNYGYTF | TGTGCCAGCACCGCGGGGGGGCGGAACTATGGCTACACCTTC
TRBJ1-5 | TRBV15 | - | 14 | TRBD1 | CATSRDRGNQPQHF | TGTGCCACCAGCAGGGACAGGGGAAATCAGCCCCAGCATTTT
TRBJ2-5 | TRBV20-1 | - | 11 | TRBD1 | CLDRGLETQYF | TGTCTGGACAGGGGGCTTGAGACCCAGTACTTC
TRBJ1-1 | TRBV27 | - | 14 | - | CAAGSYEGNTEAFF | TGTGCTGCAGGCAGCTATGAGGGGAACACTGAAGCTTTCTTT